This entry is about one T cell receptor beta chain. Antigen specificity is unknown. TCRdb reprocessed the 5' RACE reads with MiXCR, giving one entry per CDR3 protein. The sample lists some 840,000 distinct CDR3 sequences, approximately 12% occurring once. Germline trimming cut 4 bases from V and 7 bases from J; bases unmatched to any gene: 8. The CDR3 is 16 residues long. Germline CDR1 and CDR2: SQVTM and ANQGSEA. The data stem from a study of CD8 T cells in ankylosing spondylitis. Whole-study findings and limits: Apparently characteristic of ankylosing spondylitis blood was a TCR beta motif (eight highly homologous variants). Reportedly, disease-linked clones are significantly enriched in ankylosing spondylitis patients' matched synovial fluid.

The chain employs TRBV29-1 and TRBJ2-2; TRBD2 agrees at 14 bases. This receptor was identified in a male donor with ankylosing spondylitis. The specimen sequenced was blood, either unsorted or a sorted T cell fraction (not recorded which). CDR3 protein: CSVAWTSGGLDGELFF. Here the CDR3 DNA reads TGCAGCGTTGCCTGGACTAGCGGGGGGTTGGACGGGGAGCTGTTTTTT.